These 18 T cell receptor beta chains originate from one sample sequenced in a study of cytomegalovirus exposure and HLA in healthy donors. In the PCR, 60 Vbeta and 13 Jbeta primers were used. Profiling relied on immunoSEQ multiplex PCR, and the TCRdb table lists in-frame clones only, not all of them. The table records about 78,000 clones, approximately 77% of them present only once. Sequenced input: PBMCs. The receptor set was obtained from a woman between 35 and 50 years old in good health and CMV-seropositive.

This rearrangement joins TRBV19 to TRBJ1-2; maybe TRBD1 (6 bases). This CDR3 comprises 12 residues. V lost 7 bases, J lost 7 bases, and 13 bases lay in between. Germline values: CDR1 LNHDA, CDR2 SQIVND (reference sequence). The CDR3 DNA is TGTGCCAGTACTGCGGGGGCGGGTGGCTACACCTTC. It translates to CASTAGAGGYTF.

The chain has TRBV10-1 and TRBJ2-2, with TRBD2 as a possible D gene (5 bases). The V gene's germline CDR1 is WNHNN and CDR2 SYGVQD (reference sequence). V lost 6 bases and J 4 bases, leaving 9 bases between the germline ends. This CDR3 spans 13 amino acids. CDR3 in DNA: TGCGCCAGCAGCCAAGGAGGCACCGGGGAGCTGTTTTTT. Translation gives CASSQGGTGELFF.

This clone has more than one count but fewer than ten. The chain joins TRBV14 to TRBJ1-1; D may be TRBD1 (5 bases). The CDR3 loop spans 18 amino acids. The germline V gene encodes CDR1 SGHDN and CDR2 FVKESK. With 1 base removed from V and 1 base from J, the gap between germline ends came to 19 bases. The CDR3 region has the DNA TGTGCCAGCAGCCAAGTAGGGATCTGGGGCGCGGAGAACACTGAAGCTTTCTTT. The encoded protein is CASSQVGIWGAENTEAFF.

The chain combines TRBV25-1 with TRBJ2-7, with D possibly being TRBD2 (7 bases). The germline CDR1 and CDR2 sequences are MGHDK and SYGVNS. Trimming cost V 7 bases and J 5 bases, with 15 bases left between them. This CDR3 region has 13 residues. This CDR3 is CASTRGGRHEQYF. The CDR3 DNA sequence: TGTGCCAGCACGAGGGGGGGGCGGCACGAGCAGTACTTC.

The rearrangement links TRBV7-8 to TRBJ2-7; 7 positions match TRBD2. Germline lookup yields CDR1 SGHVS and CDR2 FQNEAQ. V dropped 1 base and J dropped 3; count of bases not matched to a gene: 6. The CDR3 extends over 15 amino acids. The DNA for the CDR3 is TGTGCCAGCAGCTTAGGCAGCGGGGACTACTACGAGCAGTACTTC. As protein: CASSLGSGDYYEQYF.

This rearrangement joins TRBV27 to TRBJ2-5; TRBD2 agrees at 10 bases. The V segment lost 4 bases and the J segment 5 bases; nucleotides outside the gene matches: 4. Germline lookup yields CDR1 MNHEY and CDR2 SMNVEV (reference sequence). The CDR3 is made up of 14 amino acids. CDR3 in amino acids: CASSSPGLAETQYF. The CDR3 nucleotides are TGTGCCAGCAGTTCACCGGGACTAGCGGAGACCCAGTACTTC.

Written as DNA, the CDR3 is TGTGCCAGCAGCGGAGGGATTGGCTACACCTTC. Translation: CASSGGIGYTF. The gene calls are TRBV6-1 and TRBJ1-2, with D unclear. Looked up from germline, CDR1 is MNHNS and CDR2 is SASEGT. This CDR3 comprises 11 residues. Trimming took 6 bases from V and 7 from J, leaving 9 bases between them.

This rearrangement joins TRBV10-2 to TRBJ2-5; TRBD1 might be the D (6 bases). Germline loops: CDR1 WSHSY, CDR2 SAAADI. This CDR3 comprises 15 residues. Trimming stripped 8 bases from V and 5 bases from J, with 21 bases between. CDR3 nucleotides: TGCGCCAGCCGGAACAGGGTAAACAGGTGGGAGACCCAGTACTTC. This sequence encodes CASRNRVNRWETQYF.

The chain combines TRBV5-1 with TRBJ1-6; 9 nucleotides line up with TRBD1. CDR3 length: 15 residues. Trimming at V came to 4 bases and at J to 7 bases, leaving 6 bases not matched to a gene. The germline gives CDR1 SGHRS, CDR2 YFSETQ. CDR3 sequence (DNA): TGCGCCAGCAGCGCGGGACAGGGCCTGAATTCACCCCTCCACTTT. Residues: CASSAGQGLNSPLHF.

The V gene is TRBV6-6, the J gene TRBJ1-1; 8 bases align to TRBD1. The length of the CDR3 is 14 residues. CDR1 and CDR2 (germline): MNHNY, SVGAGI (reference sequence). With V trimmed by 4 bases and J by 5 bases, 6 bases remained unmatched. The CDR3 loop is CASSWGQAATEAFF. The CDR3 DNA reads TGTGCCAGCAGTTGGGGACAGGCGGCTACTGAAGCTTTCTTT.

Only a few counts were recorded for this clone. The chain carries TRBV7-9 and TRBJ1-1, with D unresolved. The CDR3 sequence is 14 residues long. CDR1 is SEHNR, CDR2 FQNEAQ, per germline (reference sequence). The germline V and J ends were trimmed by 4 bases and 6 bases, with 15 bases remaining between them. CDR3 residues: CASSYPRTVAEAFF. For the CDR3, the DNA is TGTGCCAGCAGCTACCCTCGTACGGTGGCTGAAGCTTTCTTT.

The V gene is TRBV23-1, the J gene TRBJ1-2; 7 bases match TRBD1. TRBV23-1 is identified as an open reading frame with a role that is uncertain. Losses at the gene ends were 3 bases for V and 3 bases for J; bases not matched to a gene: 7. The CDR3 runs 15 residues. CDR3: CASSHRTGQDYGYTF. The CDR3 DNA reads as TGCGCCAGCAGTCACCGGACAGGACAGGACTATGGCTACACCTTC.

This clone has just a few counts. The rearrangement links TRBV14 to TRBJ2-7; D is uncertain. This CDR3 is built from 12 residues. Germline-derived CDR1 and CDR2 are SGHDN and FVKESK. Trimming left V 4 bases short and J 3 bases short, with 7 bases between. The CDR3 here is CASSPLGYEQYF. The CDR3 DNA follows: TGTGCCAGCAGCCCTCTCGGCTACGAGCAGTACTTC.

The chain uses TRBV7-6 and TRBJ2-7, with 10 bases that match TRBD1. Germline V gene sequence: CDR1 SGHVS, CDR2 FNYEAQ. V lost 2 bases and J lost 1; bases outside the gene matches: 8. The CDR3 covers 17 residues. The CDR3 nucleotides are TGTGCCAGCAGCTTAACTATACCGGGACAGGGGTCCTACGAGCAGTACTTC. This encodes CASSLTIPGQGSYEQYF.

CDR3 in DNA: TGTGCCTGGAGTGTCCCATCTGGAAACACCATATATTTT. It codes for CAWSVPSGNTIYF. The rearrangement uses TRBV30 and TRBJ1-3; D not certain. V was pared by 0 bases and J by 1 base, with 4 bases between. There are 13 residues in the CDR3. Germline lookup yields CDR1 GTSNPN and CDR2 SVGIG (reference sequence).

This rearrangement joins TRBV5-1 to TRBJ1-1; a weak D match, TRBD1 (6 bases). Germline lookup yields CDR1 SGHRS and CDR2 YFSETQ. V dropped 4 bases and J dropped 2 bases, with 18 bases sitting between them. The CDR3 extends over 16 amino acids. CDR3 loop: CASSPKWTAINTEAFF. The DNA for the CDR3 is TGCGCCAGCAGCCCGAAATGGACAGCCATTAACACTGAAGCTTTCTTT.

V usage is TRBV2 and J usage is TRBJ2-5, with 11 bases that match TRBD2. Trimming took 3 bases from V and 4 from J; bases not matched to a gene: 4. The CDR3 runs 15 residues. Germline V lookup: CDR1 SNHLY, CDR2 FYNNEI. DNA of the CDR3: TGTGCCAGCAGTGATGGACTAGCGGGCCTAGAGACCCAGTACTTC. It is translated as CASSDGLAGLETQYF.

The gene calls are TRBV2 and TRBJ2-3; 11 bases are a match to TRBD1. Per germline, CDR1 SNHLY and CDR2 FYNNEI. The CDR3 length is 16 residues. Trimming cost V 4 bases and J 6 bases; bases outside gene matches: 9. In nucleotides, the CDR3 is TGTGCCAGCAGTGCAGGACAGGGGGCAGCTGTGGATACGCAGTATTTT. The encoded protein is CASSAGQGAAVDTQYF.